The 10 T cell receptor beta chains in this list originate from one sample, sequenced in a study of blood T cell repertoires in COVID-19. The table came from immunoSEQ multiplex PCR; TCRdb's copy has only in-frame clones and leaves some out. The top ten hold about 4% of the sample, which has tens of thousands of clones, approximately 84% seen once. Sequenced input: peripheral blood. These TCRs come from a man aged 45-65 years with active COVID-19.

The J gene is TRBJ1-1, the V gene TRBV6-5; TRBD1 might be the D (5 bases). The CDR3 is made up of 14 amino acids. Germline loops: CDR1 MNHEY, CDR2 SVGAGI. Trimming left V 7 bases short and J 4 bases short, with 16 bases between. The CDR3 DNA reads TGTGCCAGCATTTTAGGGCAGGGAGGCACTGAAGCTTTCTTT. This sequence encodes CASILGQGGTEAFF.

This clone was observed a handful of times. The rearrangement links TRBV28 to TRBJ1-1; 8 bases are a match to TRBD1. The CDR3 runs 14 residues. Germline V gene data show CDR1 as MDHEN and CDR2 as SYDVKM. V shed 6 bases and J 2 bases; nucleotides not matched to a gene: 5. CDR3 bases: TGTGCCAGCAGCTCGACAGGGGATAACACTGAAGCTTTCTTT. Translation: CASSSTGDNTEAFF.

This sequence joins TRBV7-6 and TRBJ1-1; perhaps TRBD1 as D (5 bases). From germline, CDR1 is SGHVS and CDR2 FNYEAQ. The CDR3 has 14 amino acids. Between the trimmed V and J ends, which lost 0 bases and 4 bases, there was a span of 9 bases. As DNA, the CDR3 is TGTGCCAGCAGCTTAGCTGCCGGGGGCACTGAAGCTTTCTTT. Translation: CASSLAAGGTEAFF.

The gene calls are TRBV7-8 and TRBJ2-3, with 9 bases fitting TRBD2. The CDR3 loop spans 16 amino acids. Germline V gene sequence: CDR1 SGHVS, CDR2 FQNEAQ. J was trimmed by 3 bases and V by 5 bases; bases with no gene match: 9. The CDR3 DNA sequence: TGTGCCAGCAGCCAGCCGAGCGGGGGGCTGACAGATACGCAGTATTTT. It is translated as CASSQPSGGLTDTQYF.

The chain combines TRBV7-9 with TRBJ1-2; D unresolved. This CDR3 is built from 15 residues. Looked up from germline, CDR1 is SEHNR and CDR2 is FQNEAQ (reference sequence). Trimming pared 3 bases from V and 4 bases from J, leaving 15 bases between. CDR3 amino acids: CASSFYKTDRYGYTF. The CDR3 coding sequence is TGTGCCAGCAGCTTTTACAAGACTGACCGCTATGGCTACACCTTC.

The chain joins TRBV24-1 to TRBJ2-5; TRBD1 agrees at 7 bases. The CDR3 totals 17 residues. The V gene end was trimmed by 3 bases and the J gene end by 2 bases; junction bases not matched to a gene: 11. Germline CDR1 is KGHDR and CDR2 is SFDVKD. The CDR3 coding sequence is TGTGCCACCAGTGATACCCTCAGGGGGACGGGGCAAGAGACCCAGTACTTC. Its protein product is CATSDTLRGTGQETQYF.

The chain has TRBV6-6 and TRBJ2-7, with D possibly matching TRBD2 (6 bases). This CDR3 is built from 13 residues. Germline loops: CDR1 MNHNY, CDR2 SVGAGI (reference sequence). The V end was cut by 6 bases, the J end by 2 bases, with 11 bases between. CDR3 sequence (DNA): TGTGCCAGCAGCCGGGAGCGGACCTACGAGCAGTACTTC. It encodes CASSRERTYEQYF.

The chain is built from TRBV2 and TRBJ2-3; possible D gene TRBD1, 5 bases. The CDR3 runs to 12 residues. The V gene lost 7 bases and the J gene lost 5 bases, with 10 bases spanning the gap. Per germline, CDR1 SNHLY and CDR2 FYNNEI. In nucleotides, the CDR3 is TGTGCCAGCACCAGGGTTGGAGATACGCAGTATTTT. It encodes CASTRVGDTQYF. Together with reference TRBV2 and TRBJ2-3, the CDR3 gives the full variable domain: EPEVTQTPSHQVTQMGQEVILRCVPISNHLYFYWYRQILGQKVEFLVSFYNNEISEKSEIFDDQFSVERPDGSNFTLKIRSTKLEDSAMYFCASTRVGDTQYFGPGTRLTVL.

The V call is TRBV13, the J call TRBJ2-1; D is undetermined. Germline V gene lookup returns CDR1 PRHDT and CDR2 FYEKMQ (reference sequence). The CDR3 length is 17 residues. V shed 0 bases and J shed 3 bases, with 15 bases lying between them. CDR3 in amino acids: CASSLGGLRPGYNEQFF. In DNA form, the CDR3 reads TGTGCCAGCAGCTTAGGTGGCCTCCGGCCAGGCTACAATGAGCAGTTCTTC.

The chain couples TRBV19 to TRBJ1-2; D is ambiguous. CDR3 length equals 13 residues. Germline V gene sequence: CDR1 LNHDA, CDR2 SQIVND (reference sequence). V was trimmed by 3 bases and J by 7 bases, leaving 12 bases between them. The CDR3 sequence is CASSIGQSFGYTF. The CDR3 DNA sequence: TGTGCCAGTAGTATTGGGCAGAGTTTTGGCTACACCTTC.